The 32 T cell receptor beta chains below come from one sample, sequenced in a study of shared clonotypes between healthy human individuals. Using immunoSEQ multiplex PCR, the repertoire was profiled, and TCRdb retains in-frame clones only, with some absent. The repertoire holds more than 2,000,000 clones, with approximately 93% as singletons. The sequencing sample was made of naive CD4+ T cells from PBMCs. Subset of the sample: CD45RA+ positively selected. All receptors derive from a man aged 18 to 30 in good health. Some clones in this sample may be carry-over from other donors' samples.

This rearrangement joins TRBV7-6 to TRBJ2-2, with D unclear. Germline V CDR1 and CDR2: SGHVS, FNYEAQ. CDR3 length: 17 amino acids. V gave up 1 base and J gave up 1 base, with 13 bases separating them. CDR3 protein: CASSLEAAAGNTGELFF. Written as DNA, the CDR3 is TGTGCCAGCAGCTTAGAGGCCGCGGCAGGGAACACCGGGGAGCTGTTTTTT.

The V gene is TRBV6-5, the J gene TRBJ1-2; 7 bases agree with TRBD1. The germline V gene encodes CDR1 MNHEY and CDR2 SVGAGI. The junction had 7 bases not matched to a gene; V was cut back by 5 bases and J by 4 bases. CDR3 length: 14 amino acids. In DNA form, the CDR3 reads TGTGCCAGCAGTCCTGACAGGGATGGCTATGGCTACACCTTC. It translates to CASSPDRDGYGYTF.

CDR3 nucleotides: TGTGCCTGGACCCCGGGAGCAGGGCGGGGAGAGACCCAGTACTTC. Its translation: CAWTPGAGRGETQYF. This chain joins TRBV30 and TRBJ2-5; TRBD2 is a possible D gene (6 bases). The CDR3 is 15 residues long. Germline loops: CDR1 GTSNPN, CDR2 SVGIG (reference sequence). The ends were cut back, 4 bases at V and 4 bases at J, with 19 bases in the middle. Supplemented by reference TRBV30 and TRBJ2-5, the full variable domain reads SQTIHQWPATLVQPVGSPLSLECTVEGTSNPNLYWYRQAAGRGLQLLFYSVGIGQISSEVPQNLSASRPQDRQFILSSKKLLLSDSGFYLCAWTPGAGRGETQYFGPGTRLLVL.

Only a few counts were recorded for this clone. This rearrangement joins TRBV11-2 to TRBJ2-3, with TRBD2 identical over 16 bases. The CDR3 loop spans 18 amino acids. The V gene's germline CDR1 is SGHAT and CDR2 FQNNGV. The V segment lost 5 bases and the J segment 1 base; nucleotides outside the gene matches: 6. CDR3 DNA: TGTGCCAGCAGCGTGGGACTAGCGGGAGGGAAAGGCACAGATACGCAGTATTTT. The encoded protein is CASSVGLAGGKGTDTQYF. Variable domain in full (rest from reference TRBV11-2 and TRBJ2-3): EAGVAQSPRYKIIEKRQSVAFWCNPISGHATLYWYQQILGQGPKLLIQFQNNGVVDDSQLPKDRFSAERLKGVDSTLKIQPAKLEDSAVYLCASSVGLAGGKGTDTQYFGPGTRLTVL.

This clone was found once. This chain links TRBV6-5 with TRBJ1-5; D ambiguous. Trimming took off 6 bases at V and 3 bases at J, with 9 bases between the two ends. Looked up from germline, CDR1 is MNHEY and CDR2 is SVGAGI. This CDR3 region has 13 residues. CDR3 in amino acids: CASRGGHNQPQHF. In DNA form, the CDR3 reads TGTGCCAGCAGGGGCGGCCACAATCAGCCCCAGCATTTT.

The chain employs TRBV30 and TRBJ2-2; D not certain. The CDR3 has 15 residues. Germline V gene data show CDR1 as GTSNPN and CDR2 as SVGIG (reference sequence). Trimming took off 2 bases at V and 2 bases at J, with 12 bases between the two ends. This chain's CDR3 is CAWSITHTNTGELFF. Here the CDR3 DNA reads TGTGCCTGGAGTATCACACACACAAACACCGGGGAGCTGTTTTTT.

The chain recombines TRBV4-3 with TRBJ1-2; 7 bases are a match to TRBD1. The CDR3 sequence is 15 residues long. Germline lookup yields CDR1 LGHNA and CDR2 YSLEER. Germline trimming cut 0 bases from V and 2 bases from J; bases unmatched to any gene: 3. The CDR3 region is CASSQDYRGNYGYTF. CDR3 nucleotide sequence: TGCGCCAGCAGCCAAGATTACAGGGGAAACTATGGCTACACCTTC.

The CDR3 protein is CASSLRGLTDTQYF. Written as DNA, the CDR3 is TGTGCCAGCAGTTTACGGGGCCTCACAGATACGCAGTATTTT. The V and J genes are TRBV28 and TRBJ2-3; either TRBD1 or TRBD2 may fit D (5 bases each). The CDR3 sequence is 14 residues long. V was shortened by 2 bases and J by 2 bases, with 8 bases between the two germline ends. CDR1 and CDR2 (germline): MDHEN, SYDVKM.

The chain employs TRBV5-1 and TRBJ2-3; 14 positions match TRBD2. The CDR3 spans 17 residues. CDR1 is SGHRS, CDR2 YFSETQ, per germline. V lost 0 bases to trimming and J lost 2 bases; unmatched junction nucleotides: 2. CDR3 amino acids: CASSLGTSGRITDTQYF. CDR3 in DNA: TGCGCCAGCAGCTTGGGGACTAGCGGGAGGATCACAGATACGCAGTATTTT.

This chain links TRBV9 with TRBJ2-1, with 9 bases that match TRBD2. CDR1 and CDR2 from the germline V gene are SGDLS and YYNGEE. The CDR3 length is 14 residues. V lost 7 bases to trimming and J lost 4 bases; unmatched junction nucleotides: 6. In DNA form, the CDR3 reads TGTGCCAGCGCCCGACTAGCGGAATACAATGAGCAGTTCTTC. Protein sequence: CASARLAEYNEQFF.

V usage is TRBV14 and J usage is TRBJ1-3; D remains ambiguous. Germline CDR1 reads SGHDN; CDR2 reads FVKESK. V lost 4 bases to trimming and J lost 0 bases, with 16 bases between them. The length of the CDR3 is 17 residues. DNA of the CDR3: TGTGCCAGCAGCCGGGGTCAAGGACGGAGCTCTGGAAACACCATATATTTT. Translating gives CASSRGQGRSSGNTIYF. Full variable domain (outside the CDR3, taken from reference TRBV14 and TRBJ1-3): EAGVTQFPSHSVIEKGQTVTLRCDPISGHDNLYWYRRVMGKEIKFLLHFVKESKQDESGMPNNRFLAERTGGTYSTLKVQPAELEDSGVYFCASSRGQGRSSGNTIYFGEGSWLTVV.

The chain has TRBV9 and TRBJ1-1; maybe TRBD1 (6 bases). Germline values: CDR1 SGDLS, CDR2 YYNGEE. This CDR3 is 14 amino acids long. The V end was cut by 4 bases, the J end by 3 bases, with 13 bases between. CDR3 DNA sequence: TGTGCCAGCAGCCCAACTAACAGGGACACTGAAGCTTTCTTT. Protein: CASSPTNRDTEAFF.

A single count supports this clone. The chain has TRBV5-1 and TRBJ2-3; maybe TRBD1 (6 bases). V lost 3 bases and J 4 bases, leaving 9 bases between the germline ends. Looked up from germline, CDR1 is SGHRS and CDR2 is YFSETQ. The CDR3 is made up of 13 amino acids. CDR3 protein: CASSYRVADTQYF. CDR3 sequence (DNA): TGCGCCAGCAGCTACAGGGTAGCAGATACGCAGTATTTT.

Of note for this clone: Other DNA sequences of this sample code for an identical CDR3. The CDR3 DNA is TGTGCCAGCAGCTTCGAGACAACCTACGAGCAGTACTTC. It codes for CASSFETTYEQYF. The chain combines TRBV7-9 with TRBJ2-7; D gene uncertain. V was cut by 3 bases and J by 2 bases, with 8 bases left in between. Germline lookup yields CDR1 SEHNR and CDR2 FQNEAQ (reference sequence). This CDR3 region has 13 residues. Based on the CDR3 plus reference TRBV7-9 and TRBJ2-7, the full variable domain is DTGVSQNPRHKITKRGQNVTFRCDPISEHNRLYWYRQTLGQGPEFLTYFQNEAQLEKSRLLSDRFSAERPKGSFSTLEIQRTEQGDSAMYLCASSFETTYEQYFGPGTRLTVT.

The chain recombines TRBV5-1 with TRBJ2-5; TRBD2 is a possible D gene (6 bases). The CDR3 has 15 amino acids. In germline, CDR1 is SGHRS, CDR2 YFSETQ. The germline V and J ends were trimmed by 1 base and 2 bases, with 12 bases remaining between them. CDR3 bases: TGCGCCAGCAGCTTGACAACTAGCCTACAAGAGACCCAGTACTTC. It is translated as CASSLTTSLQETQYF. The complete variable domain, with remaining parts taken from reference TRBV5-1 and TRBJ2-5, reads KAGVTQTPRYLIKTRGQQVTLSCSPISGHRSVSWYQQTPGQGLQFLFEYFSETQRNKGNFPGRFSGRQFSNSRSEMNVSTLELGDSALYLCASSLTTSLQETQYFGPGTRLLVL.

This clone was counted once. The V call is TRBV28, the J call TRBJ1-2; 7 nucleotides agree with TRBD1. The length of the CDR3 is 13 residues. V was pared by 6 bases and J by 8 bases, with 9 bases of the junction left unmatched. Germline V gene lookup returns CDR1 MDHEN and CDR2 SYDVKM. The CDR3 here is CASRGGTAGGYTF. In DNA, the CDR3 is TGTGCCAGCAGGGGGGGGACAGCTGGCGGCTACACCTTC.

The V and J genes are TRBV9 and TRBJ1-5; weak D call: TRBD1 (6 bases). CDR3 size: 14 residues. CDR1 is SGDLS, CDR2 YYNGEE, per germline. Trimming stripped 1 base from V and 5 bases from J, with 10 bases between. The CDR3 region has the DNA TGTGCCAGCAGCGTAACAGGGAAACATCAGCCCCAGCATTTT. This encodes CASSVTGKHQPQHF.

V and J are TRBV5-1 and TRBJ2-5, with unresolved D. The V gene's germline CDR1 is SGHRS and CDR2 YFSETQ. CDR3 length: 12 residues. Trimming stripped 7 bases from V and 2 bases from J, with 9 bases between. The CDR3 DNA reads TGCGCCAGCGGAGAGGTTCAAGAGACCCAGTACTTC. This gives the protein CASGEVQETQYF.

This chain joins TRBV2 and TRBJ1-4; TRBD1 aligns across 12 bases. The CDR3 runs 16 residues. Per the germline V gene, CDR1 is SNHLY and CDR2 is FYNNEI. The trim removed 6 bases at V and 7 bases at J, leaving 9 bases unmatched. As DNA, the CDR3 is TGTGCCAGCAGCGAGGGACAGGGGGCGTATCGTGAAAAACTGTTTTTT. This encodes CASSEGQGAYREKLFF.

The CDR3 DNA sequence: TGTGCCAGCAGCTACTCAGGAAACACCATATATTTT. It translates to CASSYSGNTIYF. J is TRBJ1-3 and V is TRBV11-3, with unresolved D. V lost 4 bases to trimming and J lost 4 bases, with 5 bases between them. CDR1 and CDR2 (germline): SGHNT, YENEEA. The CDR3 spans 12 residues. The entire variable domain, with the rest obtained from reference TRBV11-3 and TRBJ1-3, is as follows: EAGVVQSPRYKIIEKKQPVAFWCNPISGHNTLYWYLQNLGQGPELLIRYENEEAVDDSQLPKDRFSAERLKGVDSTLKIQPAELGDSAVYLCASSYSGNTIYFGEGSWLTVV.

CDR3 residues: CASSPEAGETQYF. CDR3 DNA sequence: TGTGCCAGCTCACCCGAGGCGGGGGAGACCCAGTACTTC. The chain joins TRBV18 to TRBJ2-5; D may be TRBD2 (6 bases). The V and J ends lost 3 bases and 5 bases respectively, with 10 bases between them. This CDR3 is 13 amino acids long. Germline loops: CDR1 KGHSH, CDR2 LQKENI.

A few counts support this clone. The chain uses TRBV30 and TRBJ1-5; possible D gene TRBD1, 6 bases. Trimming stripped 3 bases from V and 7 bases from J, with 13 bases between. Germline CDR1 reads GTSNPN; CDR2 reads SVGIG (reference sequence). The CDR3 runs 13 residues. The CDR3, as DNA: TGTGCCTGGAGGGAACAGGGCGGACAGCCCCAGCATTTT. Translation gives CAWREQGGQPQHF.

V usage is TRBV10-1 and J usage is TRBJ2-1; 12 nucleotides match TRBD2. CDR1 WNHNN and CDR2 SYGVQD come from the germline V gene (reference sequence). The V gene end was trimmed by 0 bases and the J gene end by 5 bases; junction bases not matched to a gene: 5. There are 17 residues in the CDR3. The CDR3, as DNA: TGCGCCAGCAGTGAGTCCCCGACTAGCGGGGGTAACAATGAGCAGTTCTTC. It translates to CASSESPTSGGNNEQFF.

V is TRBV7-2 and J is TRBJ2-7; TRBD1 is a possible D gene (5 bases). V lost 3 bases and J 6 bases, leaving 12 bases between the germline ends. The CDR3 loop spans 13 amino acids. CDR1 is SGHTA, CDR2 FQGNSA, per germline. CDR3 amino acids: CASSFGQGGEQYF. The CDR3 nucleotides are TGTGCCAGCAGCTTTGGGCAGGGCGGCGAGCAGTACTTC.

The chain recombines TRBV5-1 with TRBJ1-5; D not certain. V was shortened by 0 bases and J by 1 base, with 8 bases between the two germline ends. CDR1 SGHRS and CDR2 YFSETQ come from the germline V gene. The CDR3 extends over 15 amino acids. CDR3 loop: CASSLGASSNQPQHF. CDR3 in DNA: TGCGCCAGCAGCTTGGGGGCGTCGAGCAATCAGCCCCAGCATTTT. Supplemented by reference TRBV5-1 and TRBJ1-5, the full variable domain reads KAGVTQTPRYLIKTRGQQVTLSCSPISGHRSVSWYQQTPGQGLQFLFEYFSETQRNKGNFPGRFSGRQFSNSRSEMNVSTLELGDSALYLCASSLGASSNQPQHFGDGTRLSIL.

This clone was recorded a few times. The chain combines TRBV30 with TRBJ1-1; D uncertain. Trimming took off 4 bases at V and 0 bases at J, with 9 bases between the two ends. Per the germline V gene, CDR1 is GTSNPN and CDR2 is SVGIG (reference sequence). This CDR3 contains 13 residues. In DNA, the CDR3 is TGTGCCTGGACTGAACACATGAACACTGAAGCTTTCTTT. It specifies CAWTEHMNTEAFF.

The CDR3 DNA reads TGTGCCAGCAGCTCCAGACACCAACAAGAGACCCAGTACTTC. Translation: CASSSRHQQETQYF. V and J are TRBV7-9 and TRBJ2-5; D is unresolved. Germline assignment: CDR1 SEHNR and CDR2 FQNEAQ (reference sequence). CDR3 size: 14 residues. Deletions cut 4 bases from V and 2 bases from J, with 11 bases between.

The CDR3 coding sequence is TGTGCCAGCAGCTTAGCGCGTTTCCCAGGTCACGATACGCAGTATTTT. Translating gives CASSLARFPGHDTQYF. J is TRBJ2-3 and V is TRBV7-8; D gene unclear. The germline V gene encodes CDR1 SGHVS and CDR2 FQNEAQ. Deletions cut 0 bases from V and 6 bases from J, with 16 bases between. The CDR3 spans 16 residues.

The chain links TRBV9 to TRBJ1-2; D perhaps matches TRBD1 (5 bases). V dropped 1 base and J dropped 8 bases, with 18 bases sitting between them. The CDR3 has 15 amino acids. Germline values: CDR1 SGDLS, CDR2 YYNGEE. The CDR3 DNA is TGTGCCAGCAGCGTACCCTCCGGGGCCTCGGGGGGCTACACCTTC. The encoded protein is CASSVPSGASGGYTF.

CDR3 nucleotide sequence: TGTGCCAGCAGCGTAGCGGCCTTCCAAGAGACCCAGTACTTC. It specifies CASSVAAFQETQYF. The gene calls are TRBV9 and TRBJ2-5; D is uncertain. There are 14 residues in the CDR3. V was trimmed by 0 bases and J by 1 base, leaving 7 bases between them. Germline V gene data show CDR1 as SGDLS and CDR2 as YYNGEE.

This rearrangement joins TRBV7-3 to TRBJ2-2; TRBD1 might be the D (6 bases). With 6 bases removed from V and 5 bases from J, the gap between germline ends came to 16 bases. Germline loops: CDR1 SGHTA, CDR2 FQGTGA. The CDR3 is 15 residues long. The CDR3 loop is CASSFRGGWTGELFF. DNA of the CDR3: TGTGCCAGCAGTTTCAGAGGGGGTTGGACCGGGGAGCTGTTTTTT.

The rearrangement links TRBV4-1 to TRBJ1-5; tentative D call: TRBD1 (6 bases). Germline CDR1 and CDR2: MGHRA and YSYEKL. V was cut by 4 bases and J by 1 base, with 17 bases left in between. CDR3 size: 17 residues. CDR3 DNA sequence: TGCGCCAGCAGCCCGACGGGGGGCCCAAGGAGCAATCAGCCCCAGCATTTT. Translating gives CASSPTGGPRSNQPQHF.